These 8 T cell receptor beta chains share one sample of origin, sequenced in a study of blood T cells in healthy people across ages (dated by TCRdb to the mid-2010s). Library preparation employed 5' RACE. Sequencing took place on an Illumina HiSeq 2500. The second PCR ran for roughly 6 to 11 cycles and used a J-beta primer mix along with a sample-barcoded 5' primer. In-frame beta chains were kept once TCRdb had trimmed the public reads at Q25 with fastp and called clones with MiXCR. Every CDR3 protein is listed once, alongside the most common genes and DNA of its rows. The sample table records hundreds of thousands of distinct CDR3 sequences; around 48% of these occur just once. In total, the top ten clones hold 25% to 35% of the sample. Specimen: blood. The receptor source for this set is an older woman in good health.

This sequence joins TRBV18 and TRBJ1-4; no reliable D call. Germline V gene lookup returns CDR1 KGHSH and CDR2 LQKENI. V was trimmed by 6 bases and J by 6 bases, leaving 14 bases between them. This CDR3 contains 14 residues. CDR3 protein: CASSLTRSDEKLFF. The CDR3 DNA reads as TGTGCCAGCTCCCTGACAAGATCGGATGAAAAACTGTTTTTT.

The rearrangement links TRBV20-1 to TRBJ2-7, with 7 positions matching TRBD2. The V segment lost 6 bases and the J segment 3 bases; nucleotides outside the gene matches: 11. Germline CDR1 and CDR2: DFQATT and SNEGSKA (reference sequence). CDR3 size: 14 residues. CDR3 nucleotide sequence: TGCAGTGCAAGGCCCTTCAGGGAGGGCTACGAGCAGTACTTC. It is translated as CSARPFREGYEQYF.

V gene TRBV30 combines with J gene TRBJ2-2; no reliable D call. CDR1 is GTSNPN and CDR2 is SVGIG in the germline V gene (reference sequence). The CDR3 covers 13 residues. V was pared by 1 base and J by 1 base, with 4 bases between. The CDR3 loop is CAWSDWNTGELFF. CDR3 bases: TGTGCCTGGAGTGACTGGAACACCGGGGAGCTGTTTTTT.

The chain couples TRBV7-2 to TRBJ2-1; 9 positions agree with TRBD2. J lost 6 bases, V lost 2 bases, and 5 bases had no gene match. This CDR3 has 15 amino acids. Germline values: CDR1 SGHTA, CDR2 FQGNSA. The CDR3 sequence is CASSLSSGKGNEQFF. DNA of the CDR3: TGTGCCAGCAGCTTATCTAGCGGGAAAGGCAATGAGCAGTTCTTC. The full variable domain, its missing parts supplied by reference TRBV7-2 and TRBJ2-1, is GAGVSQSPSNKVTEKGKDVELRCDPISGHTALYWYRQSLGQGLEFLIYFQGNSAPDKSGLPSDRFSAERTGGSVSTLTIQRTQQEDSAVYLCASSLSSGKGNEQFFGPGTRLTVL.

The chain carries TRBV28 and TRBJ2-5; D gene unclear. The assigned J gene may be wrong: the sequence end matches TRBJ2-7 better. Germline CDR1 and CDR2: MDHEN and SYDVKM. The CDR3 runs 14 residues. As DNA, the CDR3 is TGTGCCAGCCACACCCCTACCAGGAACGTCGAGCAGTACTTC. As protein: CASHTPTRNVEQYF.

A single count supports this clonotype. The rearrangement uses TRBV7-2 and TRBJ2-3; tentative D call: TRBD1 (6 bases). V lost 1 base and J 4 bases, leaving 15 bases between the germline ends. CDR1 and CDR2 from the germline V gene are SGHTA and FQGNSA. The CDR3 runs to 16 residues. CDR3 bases: TGTGCCAGCAGCTTAGGGGGGCAGACCCAGGCAGATACGCAGTATTTT. This encodes CASSLGGQTQADTQYF.

This clonotype was counted at least ten times. J is TRBJ2-5 and V is TRBV27, with 8 bases lining up with TRBD2. J lost 7 bases, V lost 2 bases, and 6 bases had no gene match. Germline values: CDR1 MNHEY, CDR2 SMNVEV (reference sequence). The CDR3 spans 14 residues. The DNA for the CDR3 is TGTGCCAGCAGTTTAAATAGCGGGACCGGGACCCAGTACTTC. This translates into CASSLNSGTGTQYF.

The rearrangement links TRBV20-1 to TRBJ1-1; D gene uncertain. CDR1 and CDR2 from the germline V gene are DFQATT and SNEGSKA (reference sequence). V was pared by 0 bases and J by 4 bases, with 12 bases between. The CDR3 runs to 14 residues. The CDR3 protein is CSARDSGTLTEAFF. In nucleotides, the CDR3 is TGCAGTGCTAGAGATTCTGGCACACTCACTGAAGCTTTCTTT.